This TCR beta chain derives from a study of blood T cell repertoires in COVID-19 (dated by TCRdb to the early 2020s). Describing the broader study: The collaborator samples originated in the United States, Italy and Spain and spanned the acute and convalescent phases of COVID-19. Sample metadata almost always included a de-identified subject ID, COVID-19 status, age in years and sex. The repertoires were made available in a free public database intended to serve as a resource for research on the immune response to SARS-CoV-2. The prospective study material was composed of cDNA or gDNA derived from T cells, B-cell-depleted T cells, or PBMCs. HLA class I and class II types, where available, came from metadata supplied by the sample provider rather than from assay-based typing. The samples were drawn from the first 160 participants of the ongoing ImmuneRACE study and from under 1,500 subjects provided by 6 global collaborators. Subjects who had been exposed to COVID-19, were actively infected with it, or had recovered from it provided the deeply sampled blood TCRbeta repertoires that made up the dataset. Broad study findings and their caveats: Clinical and demographic metadata were provided uncurated, with the amount varying by source and participant.

TCRbeta CDR3 regions were amplified from genomic DNA by means of the immunoSEQ Assay, a bias-controlled multiplex PCR. For the original study's pipeline: The number of nucleated cells in each sample was estimated by amplification of reference gene primers within the assay. Sequence reads were collapsed and filtered to measure the absolute abundance of every unique TCRbeta CDR3 rearrangement. For each sample, productive Simpson clonality was calculated by taking the square root of Simpson's diversity index across productive rearrangements. As stored in TCRdb, this immuneACCESS dataset retains in-frame rearrangements with V and J assigned. A fraction of the clones does not appear; measured against another copy, unresolved V genes explain less than half of the discrepancy, and the remainder lacks a known reason. The V and J calls and the clone size are those of that table, but D and trimming were determined from the DNA. The sample table records roughly 150,000 clones; roughly 85% of these occur just once. The ten biggest clones cover 5% of the sample.

Whole blood was collected in K2EDTA tubes by collaborating institutions according to the institutions' own protocols. For TCRbeta analysis, collaborator samples were shipped as frozen whole blood, as isolated PBMCs, or as DNA extracted from either sample type. From its cysteine to its phenylalanine, the CDR3 spans 14 amino acids. Of the read, only the CDR3 DNA is kept; its 42 bases are in frame from base 1. A distance of 16 bases separates the germline ends of V and J, which lose 11 bases and 0 bases respectively. CDR1 SNHLY and CDR2 FYNNEI are derived from the germline V gene. For this clone: There is no known antigen for this receptor. No clone much larger than this one lies a single base away; base qualities are absent.

The sample taken for sequencing was peripheral blood. The receptor's source is a human donor in a cohort sampled during active COVID-19. Rearrangement joined TRBV2 to TRBJ1-1, with the D gene uncertain. The CDR3 corresponds to CACTPFEMNTEAFF. Read as DNA, the sequence is TGTGCCTGCACTCCCTTTGAGATGAACACTGAAGCTTTCTTT.